This TCR beta chain originates from a study of T-cell memory formation after mild COVID-19 (dated by TCRdb to the early 2020s). About the study as a whole: TCR sequence clusters from the two donors were found to be largely donor specific. The cohort comprised two young, previously healthy adult volunteers, one female and one male. In two donors, T-cell clones that expanded and contracted after mild COVID-19 were followed by sequencing TCRalpha and TCRbeta repertoires longitudinally. The full study reports these points: SARS-CoV-2 specificity was not confirmed for the second-wave clones peaking on day 37. The detection of some responding clones in pre-infection memory suggests that pre-existing cross-reactive memory T cells joined the SARS-CoV-2 response. The study included only a couple of mild cases, and larger cohorts that include severe cases with pre-infection samples were judged to be necessary. Contracting CD4+ clones turned up mainly in the CM and EM memory subsets, whereas EMRA was where CD8+ clones were enriched. Clones contracting from day 15 to 85 had balanced CD4/CD8 phenotypes, while a second wave expanding from day 15 to 37 was biased towards CD4+.

This clonotype has a handful of counts. What this receptor recognizes is not known. Nothing much larger sits one base from this clone, and base qualities are not available. The sample was run on an Illumina NovaSeq 6000. TCRalpha and TCRbeta cDNA libraries were built by 5'RACE with constant-segment primers, adding sample barcodes and unique molecular identifiers. Trizol reagent was used to extract RNA from every sample. Libraries were amplified in two PCR steps, with a second sample barcode and Illumina TruSeq adapters added in the second step. Libraries were sequenced on an Illumina NovaSeq with 2 x 150 bp paired-end reads. Per the source publication's procedure: Demultiplexing of reads and collapsing into UMI-guided consensus sequences were performed with migec v1.2.7. Using mixcr v2.1.11, UMI consensuses were aligned to TRA and TRB V and J templates and then assembled into clonotypes. Expanded or contracted clonotypes were those called significant by both edgeR and NoisET, with noise models trained on biological replicates. For edgeR calls, a false discovery rate-adjusted p below 0.01 and a log2 fold-change threshold of 1 were applied. As an exploratory analysis of dynamics, PCA with hierarchical clustering was applied to max-normalized trajectories of the 1000 most abundant clonotypes. Each responding clone was given a CD4 or CD8 phenotype based on the CD4+ and CD8+ repertoires, which had been sequenced separately. In TCRdb, the public reads were trimmed at Q25 with fastp and aligned with MiXCR, with productive beta chains retained. Each entry is one CDR3 protein sequence, shown with its most common DNA and genes. The V and J calls here are based on TCRdb, not the publication. The sample yields hundreds of thousands of distinct CDR3 sequences; 15% to 20% were counted once. Of the sample, approximately 21% falls within the top ten clones.

Ficoll-Paque density gradient centrifugation was used to isolate PBMCs. Input material: PBMCs or a T cell subset sorted from them (not recorded which). This TCR derives from a man younger than 35 who had mild COVID-19 (a few samples of this study predate the infection). The sample titles of this study are shuffled in the database, so cell type and time point are left out; the donor was told from shared clones.

The CDR3 amino acid sequence is: CATSRVAGEYQPQHF. Here is the DNA: TGTGCCACCAGCAGAGTTGCAGGGGAGTATCAGCCCCAGCATTTT. The rearranged chain carries TRBV15 and TRBJ1-5; TRBD1 is a possible D gene, resting on 6 matching bases. V is reduced by 1 base and J by 5 bases, leaving a spacing of 12 bases between them. CDR3 length: 15 amino acids, cysteine to phenylalanine. Kept here is only the CDR3 DNA, which spans 45 bases and is read in frame from base 1. CDR1 and CDR2 are drawn from the germline V gene (reference sequence): LNHNV, YYDKDF.